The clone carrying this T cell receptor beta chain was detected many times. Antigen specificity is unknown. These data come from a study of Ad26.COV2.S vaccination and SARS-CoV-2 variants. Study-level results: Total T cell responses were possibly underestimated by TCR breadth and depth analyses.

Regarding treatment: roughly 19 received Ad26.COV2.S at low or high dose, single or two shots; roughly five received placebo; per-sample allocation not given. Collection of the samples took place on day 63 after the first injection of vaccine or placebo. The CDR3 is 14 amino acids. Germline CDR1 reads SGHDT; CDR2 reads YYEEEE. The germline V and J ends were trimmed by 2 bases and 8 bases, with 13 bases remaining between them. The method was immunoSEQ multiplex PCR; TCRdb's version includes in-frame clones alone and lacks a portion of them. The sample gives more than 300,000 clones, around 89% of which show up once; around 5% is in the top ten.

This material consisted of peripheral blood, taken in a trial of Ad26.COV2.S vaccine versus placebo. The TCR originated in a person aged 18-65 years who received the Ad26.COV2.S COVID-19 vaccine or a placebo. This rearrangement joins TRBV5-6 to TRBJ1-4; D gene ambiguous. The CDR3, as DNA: TGTGCCAGCAGCTTACCGTTCCCCTCCGAAAAACTGTTTTTT. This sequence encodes CASSLPFPSEKLFF. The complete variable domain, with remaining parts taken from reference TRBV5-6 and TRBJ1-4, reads DAGVTQSPTHLIKTRGQQVTLRCSPKSGHDTVSWYQQALGQGPQFIFQYYEEEERQRGNFPDRFSGHQFPNYSSELNVNALLLGDSALYLCASSLPFPSEKLFFGSGTQLSVL.